One and the same sample provided the 21 T cell receptor beta chains below, sequenced in a study of molecular identifiers for immune sequencing clone quantification. One entry per CDR3 protein, called by TCRdb with MiXCR from the PCR reads. The repertoire has roughly 630,000 distinct CDR3 sequences, about 25% of them found once; the top ten carry 0.78%. The sequencing input was naive CD8+ T cells from blood, with Jurkat cell RNA spiked in. The sample's subset: FACS-sorted CD8+CD4-CCR7+CD45RA+ naive T cells. These receptors all come from a human donor in good health. Some libraries in this study had Jurkat cell RNA spiked in.

This clonotype was seen more than once but under ten times. J is TRBJ1-2 and V is TRBV7-9, with a possible D match to TRBD1 (6 bases). Per the germline V gene, CDR1 is SEHNR and CDR2 is FQNEAQ (reference sequence). The CDR3 has 14 amino acids. Trimming took 4 bases from V and 4 from J, leaving 13 bases between them. This CDR3 reads CASSSPGAIYGYTF. The DNA for the CDR3 is TGTGCCAGCAGCTCTCCAGGGGCGATCTATGGCTACACCTTC.

Details on this clonotype: The junction differs from germline at one of its ends, possibly a read error. V gene TRBV18 combines with J gene TRBJ2-7, with D perhaps TRBD2 (6 bases). Germline CDR1 is KGHSH and CDR2 is LQKENI. This CDR3 is built from 14 residues. CDR3 coding DNA: TGTGCCAGCTCACGAACCGGGAGCTCCTACGAGCAGCACTTC. Amino acids: CASSRTGSSYEQHF.

This clonotype was detected ten times or more. The V and J genes are TRBV4-3 and TRBJ2-3; 9 bases map to TRBD2. This CDR3 has 16 amino acids. The germline gives CDR1 LGHNA, CDR2 YSLEER. Trimming cost V 0 bases and J 4 bases; bases outside gene matches: 5. The CDR3 DNA reads as TGCGCCAGCAGCCAAGAATTAGCGGGAGTAGCAGATACGCAGTATTTT. This encodes CASSQELAGVADTQYF.

This clonotype was observed at least ten times. V is TRBV4-2 and J is TRBJ1-1, with unresolved D. Trimming cost V 1 base and J 2 bases, with 11 bases left between them. The CDR3 is made up of 15 amino acids. Germline values: CDR1 LGHNA, CDR2 YNFKEQ. This CDR3 is CASSQVVSANTEAFF. CDR3 bases: TGTGCCAGCAGCCAAGTGGTGAGCGCCAACACTGAAGCTTTCTTT.

As for this clonotype: This could be a read error, since a much larger clone is one nucleotide away. CDR3 nucleotide sequence: TGTGCCGGCAGCTTAGAAGGGGCAGATACGCAGTATTTT. Its protein is CAGSLEGADTQYF. V usage is TRBV7-9 and J usage is TRBJ2-3, with a tentative D call TRBD1 (5 bases). The CDR3 sequence is 13 residues long. Per the germline V gene, CDR1 is SEHNR and CDR2 is FQNEAQ (reference sequence).

This clonotype was seen ten or more times. V is TRBV29-1 and J is TRBJ2-3; D is possibly TRBD2 (6 bases). The CDR3 loop spans 13 amino acids. From germline, CDR1 is SQVTM and CDR2 ANQGSEA. The V gene lost 8 bases and the J gene lost 0 bases, with 12 bases spanning the gap. CDR3: CSTDGGSTDTQYF. CDR3 nucleotide sequence: TGCAGCACTGACGGGGGAAGCACAGATACGCAGTATTTT.

A few counts support this clonotype. CDR3 nucleotides: TGTGCCAGCAGCTGGACAGGGGGGAACGAGCAGTACTTC. Translated: CASSWTGGNEQYF. The chain combines TRBV12-3 or TRBV12-4 with TRBJ2-7, with 10 nucleotides matching TRBD1. V lost 6 bases, J lost 5 bases, and 4 bases stayed unmatched. This CDR3 is 13 amino acids long.

In its sample, this clonotype was seen many times. J is TRBJ2-5 and V is TRBV5-1; TRBD1 matches at 7 bases. The CDR3 runs 14 residues. Per the germline V gene, CDR1 is SGHRS and CDR2 is YFSETQ. J gave up 5 bases and V 4 bases, and 8 bases lay outside the gene matches. CDR3 in amino acids: CASSVEGAWETQYF. The CDR3 DNA is TGCGCCAGCAGCGTCGAGGGGGCGTGGGAGACCCAGTACTTC.

This sequence joins TRBV5-8 and TRBJ2-1; maybe TRBD1 (5 bases). This CDR3 has 17 amino acids. V was trimmed by 1 base and J by 10 bases, leaving 24 bases between them. Germline assignment: CDR1 SGHTS and CDR2 YDEGEE. The CDR3 DNA is TGTGCCAGCAGCTTGTCGATTCAGGACACGGCCCGTGACGAGCAGTTCTTC. This encodes CASSLSIQDTARDEQFF. Complete variable domain (other parts from reference TRBV5-8 and TRBJ2-1): EAGVTQSPTHLIKTRGQQATLRCSPISGHTSVYWYQQALGLGLQFLLWYDEGEERNRGNFPPRFSGRQFPNYSSELNVNALELEDSALYLCASSLSIQDTARDEQFFGPGTRLTVL.

The V gene is TRBV7-9, the J gene TRBJ2-3; TRBD1 might be the D (6 bases). CDR1 is SEHNR, CDR2 FQNEAQ, per germline (reference sequence). The CDR3 is 17 residues long. Trimming shortened V by 1 base and J by 0 bases, and 14 bases separated the two germline ends. The CDR3 nucleotides are TGTGCCAGCAGCTTAGACCACAGGGAATGGAGCACAGATACGCAGTATTTT. Translating gives CASSLDHREWSTDTQYF.

This clonotype has at least ten counts. The gene calls are TRBV29-1 and TRBJ2-7; TRBD2 might be the D (5 bases). Germline-derived CDR1 and CDR2 are SQVTM and ANQGSEA. V gave up 0 bases and J gave up 3 bases, with 15 bases separating them. This CDR3 region has 15 residues. CDR3 DNA: TGCAGCGTTGAAGATAAGAGCCAGAGGGACTACGAGCAGTACTTC. Translating it yields CSVEDKSQRDYEQYF.

This clonotype was picked up one time. The junction and the germline gene differ at one end; a read error may be behind it. V is TRBV4-1 and J is TRBJ2-3, with 9 nucleotides matching TRBD2. The germline CDR1 and CDR2 sequences are MGHRA and YSYEKL. This CDR3 region has 15 residues. CDR3 residues: CASSQLAGSPDPPSF. CDR3 bases: TGCGCCAGCAGCCAACTAGCGGGGAGCCCCGATCCGCCGTCTTTT.

About this clonotype: A much larger clone differs from this one at a single base, so this may be a read error. The genes are TRBV6-6 and TRBJ2-1, with D possibly being TRBD1 (5 bases). Germline CDR1 and CDR2: MNHNY and SVGAGI (reference sequence). The CDR3 contains 13 residues. The DNA of the CDR3 is TGTGCCAGCCTTACGAAGGGGTTTAATGAGCAGTCCTTC. Translation gives CASLTKGFNEQSF.

This clonotype came up a few times. As DNA, the CDR3 is TGCGCCAGCAGCCAAGACCTAGCAGGGGGCGACCCCAGGGATACGCAGTATTTT. Protein sequence: CASSQDLAGGDPRDTQYF. The chain is built from TRBV4-3 and TRBJ2-3, with 8 bases aligning to TRBD1. CDR3 length: 18 amino acids. Germline V CDR1 and CDR2: LGHNA, YSLEER. V was clipped by 0 bases and J by 6 bases; unmatched bases: 14.

This clonotype was seen many times. This chain uses TRBV29-1 with TRBJ2-7; perhaps TRBD2 as D (6 bases). Between the trimmed V and J ends, which lost 3 bases and 2 bases, there was a span of 14 bases. CDR3 size: 14 residues. The germline gives CDR1 SQVTM, CDR2 ANQGSEA. Written as DNA, the CDR3 is TGCAGCGTTGACGGGGGAAGGCCTCCCTACGAGCAGTACTTC. Protein sequence: CSVDGGRPPYEQYF.

This clonotype was counted a few times. The chain joins TRBV7-6 to TRBJ2-5, with D perhaps TRBD1 (6 bases). CDR3 length equals 17 residues. V was clipped by 3 bases and J by 3 bases, with 20 bases between them. CDR1 and CDR2 from the germline V gene are SGHVS and FNYEAQ. The CDR3 sequence: CASSLDSPRGVEETQYF. For the CDR3, the DNA is TGTGCCAGCAGCTTGGACAGCCCAAGAGGGGTGGAAGAGACCCAGTACTTC.

This clonotype was picked up one time. A much larger clone differs by one base, so this may be a read error. The genes are TRBV7-8 and TRBJ2-5; D not certain. CDR1 SGHVS and CDR2 FQNEAQ come from the germline V gene. The CDR3 is 15 amino acids. Trimming shortened V by 4 bases and J by 4 bases, and 16 bases separated the two germline ends. CDR3 nucleotides: TGTGCCAGCAGCTCAGTTCGTGCGGTTGGAGAGACCCAGTACTTC. Translation: CASSSVRAVGETQYF.

The chain carries TRBV10-1 and TRBJ2-5, with 13 bases that match TRBD2. There are 14 residues in the CDR3. Germline CDR1 reads WNHNN; CDR2 reads SYGVQD (reference sequence). Trimming at V came to 9 bases and at J to 5 bases, leaving 6 bases not matched to a gene. This CDR3 reads CASRTSGSRETQYF. CDR3 nucleotides: TGCGCCAGTCGGACTAGCGGGAGTCGGGAGACCCAGTACTTC.

As regards this clonotype: This may arise from a read error, as a much more abundant clone is one base away. This sequence joins TRBV7-6 and TRBJ2-7; no clear D. The CDR3 is made up of 14 amino acids. The ends were cut back, 11 bases at V and 6 bases at J, with 23 bases in the middle. Germline V gene data show CDR1 as SGHVS and CDR2 as FNYEAQ. DNA of the CDR3: TGTGCCGGCCAGGCCGGCCCGGTGTTAGGCGAGCAGTACTTC. Encoded protein: CAGQAGPVLGEQYF.

This clonotype was counted at least ten times. The CDR3 nucleotides read TGTGCCAGCAGCTTAGTTTCCAGCGGTGGAGAGACCCAGTACTTC. It codes for CASSLVSSGGETQYF. This rearrangement joins TRBV7-2 to TRBJ2-5; D might be TRBD2 (5 bases). The CDR3 has 15 amino acids. Per germline, CDR1 SGHTA and CDR2 FQGNSA. Trimming took off 1 base at V and 4 bases at J, with 13 bases between the two ends.

Regarding this clonotype: A read error may explain this, as a much larger clone is one base away. The chain combines TRBV13 with TRBJ2-3; TRBD2 matches 10 bases. This CDR3 region has 16 residues. CDR1 and CDR2 (germline): PRHDT, FYEKMQ (reference sequence). The CDR3 reads CANSLELAGNPDTQYF. The CDR3 coding sequence is TGTGCCAACAGCTTAGAACTAGCGGGGAACCCAGATACGCAGTATTTT.